The following is a TCR beta chain sequence with its context. This entry belongs to a study of OX40 agonist ivuxolimab in advanced cancers. Profiled with immunoSEQ multiplex PCR; TCRdb holds only in-frame clones, not every one. The sample includes around 72,000 clones, roughly 80% of them seen just once. With 4 bases clipped from V and 7 bases from J, the junction kept 10 bases outside the gene matches. The CDR3 has 14 residues. Per the germline V gene, CDR1 is SGHDT and CDR2 is YYEEEE. The origin of this receptor is an adult with an advanced solid tumor such as melanoma, head and neck, liver or kidney cancer. The material sequenced was CD4+ or CD8+ T cells sorted from blood, taken in a trial of the OX40 agonist ivuxolimab. The chain has TRBV5-6 and TRBJ2-7; 8 bases fit TRBD2. The CDR3 sequence: CASSRPSGRREQYF. As DNA, the CDR3 is TGTGCCAGCAGCCGGCCCAGCGGGAGAAGGGAGCAGTACTTC.